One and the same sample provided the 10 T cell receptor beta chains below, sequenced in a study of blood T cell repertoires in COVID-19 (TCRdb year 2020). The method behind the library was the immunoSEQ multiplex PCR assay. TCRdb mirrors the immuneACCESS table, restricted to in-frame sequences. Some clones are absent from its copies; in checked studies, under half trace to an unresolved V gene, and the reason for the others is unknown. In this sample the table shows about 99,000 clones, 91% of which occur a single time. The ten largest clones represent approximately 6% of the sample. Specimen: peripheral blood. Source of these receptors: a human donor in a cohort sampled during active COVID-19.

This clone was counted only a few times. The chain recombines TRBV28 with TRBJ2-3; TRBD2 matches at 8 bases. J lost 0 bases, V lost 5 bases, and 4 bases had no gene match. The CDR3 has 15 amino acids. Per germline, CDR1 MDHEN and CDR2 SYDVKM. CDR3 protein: CASSPVAGSTDTQYF. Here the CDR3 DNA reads TGTGCCAGCAGTCCTGTAGCGGGGAGCACAGATACGCAGTATTTT.

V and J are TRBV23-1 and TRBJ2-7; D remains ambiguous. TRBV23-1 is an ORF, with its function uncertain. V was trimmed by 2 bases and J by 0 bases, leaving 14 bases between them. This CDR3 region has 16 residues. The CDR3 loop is CASSQKQTVSSYEQYF. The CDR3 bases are TGCGCCAGCAGTCAAAAGCAGACTGTGAGCTCCTACGAGCAGTACTTC.

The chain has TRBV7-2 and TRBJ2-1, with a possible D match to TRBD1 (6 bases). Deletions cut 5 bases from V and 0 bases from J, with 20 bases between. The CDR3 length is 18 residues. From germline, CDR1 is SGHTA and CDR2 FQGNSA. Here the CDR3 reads CASSLRVKTGSSYNEQFF. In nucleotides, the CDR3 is TGTGCCAGCAGCCTGCGCGTAAAAACAGGGAGCTCCTACAATGAGCAGTTCTTC.

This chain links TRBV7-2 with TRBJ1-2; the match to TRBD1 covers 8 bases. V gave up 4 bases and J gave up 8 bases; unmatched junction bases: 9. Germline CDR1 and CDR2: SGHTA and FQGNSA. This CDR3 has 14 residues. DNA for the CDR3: TGTGCCAGCAGCTCAGACAGGGGAGTAGGGGGCTACACCTTC. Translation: CASSSDRGVGGYTF.

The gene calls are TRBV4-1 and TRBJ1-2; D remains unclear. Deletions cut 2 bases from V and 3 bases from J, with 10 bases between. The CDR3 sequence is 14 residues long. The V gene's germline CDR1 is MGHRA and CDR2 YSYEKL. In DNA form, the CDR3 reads TGCGCCAGCAGCCAACAGGTAACTGACTATGGCTACACCTTC. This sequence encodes CASSQQVTDYGYTF.

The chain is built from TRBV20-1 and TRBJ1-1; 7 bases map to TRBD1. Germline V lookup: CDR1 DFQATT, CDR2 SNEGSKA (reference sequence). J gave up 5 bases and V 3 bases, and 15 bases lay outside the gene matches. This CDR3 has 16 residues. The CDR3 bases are TGCAGTGCTAGTGGCCGGGGACAGCGGACGGGGACTGAAGCTTTCTTT. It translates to CSASGRGQRTGTEAFF.

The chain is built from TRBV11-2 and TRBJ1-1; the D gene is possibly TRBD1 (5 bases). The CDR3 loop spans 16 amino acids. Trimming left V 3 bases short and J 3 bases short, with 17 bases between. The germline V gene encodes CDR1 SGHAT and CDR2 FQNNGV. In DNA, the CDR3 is TGTGCCAGCAGCTTCGCCAAGTTGGGGGGGTACACTGAAGCTTTCTTT. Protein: CASSFAKLGGYTEAFF.

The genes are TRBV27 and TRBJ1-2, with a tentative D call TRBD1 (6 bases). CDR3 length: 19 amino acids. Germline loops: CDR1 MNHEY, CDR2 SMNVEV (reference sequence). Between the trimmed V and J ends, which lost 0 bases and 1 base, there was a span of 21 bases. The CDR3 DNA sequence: TGTGCCAGCAGTTTATCGGCTTGGCCCCGGGACACAATTAACTATGGCTACACCTTC. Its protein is CASSLSAWPRDTINYGYTF.

The CDR3: CASSYFNSQETQYF. In nucleotides, the CDR3 is TGTGCCAGCAGTTACTTCAACAGTCAAGAGACCCAGTACTTC. This sequence joins TRBV6-5 and TRBJ2-5; no definite D call. There are 14 residues in the CDR3. Germline lookup yields CDR1 MNHEY and CDR2 SVGAGI. V lost 1 base, J lost 2 bases, and 8 bases lay in between.

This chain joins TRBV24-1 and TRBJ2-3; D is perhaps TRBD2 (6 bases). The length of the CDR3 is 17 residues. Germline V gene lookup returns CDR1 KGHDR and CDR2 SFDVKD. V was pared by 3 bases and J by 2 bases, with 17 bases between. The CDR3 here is CATSDAYPSAYTDTQYF. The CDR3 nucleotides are TGTGCCACCAGTGATGCTTACCCTAGCGCCTACACAGATACGCAGTATTTT.